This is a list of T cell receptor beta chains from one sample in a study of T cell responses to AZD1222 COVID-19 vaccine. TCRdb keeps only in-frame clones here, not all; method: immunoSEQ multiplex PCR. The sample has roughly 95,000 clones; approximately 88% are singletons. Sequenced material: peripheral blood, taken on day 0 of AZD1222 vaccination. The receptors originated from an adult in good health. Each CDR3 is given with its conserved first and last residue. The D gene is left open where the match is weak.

CDR3 DNA: TGTGCCAGCAGCCAAAGGGGGCGCTTTGAAAAACTGTTTTTT
CDR3 protein: CASSQRGRFEKLFF
D gene: TRBD1
V gene: TRBV4-2
J gene: TRBJ1-4

CDR3 DNA: TGTGCCAGCTCGCAGGGGCGGGAGGTCAATGAGCAGTTCTTC
CDR3 protein: CASSQGREVNEQFF
D gene: TRBD2
V gene: TRBV18
J gene: TRBJ2-1

CDR3 DNA: TGCGCCAGCAGAGGCCTGGCTGGCGACGTTAGTGAGCAGTTCTTC
CDR3 protein: CASRGLAGDVSEQFF
D gene: .
V gene: TRBV10-1
J gene: TRBJ2-1

CDR3 DNA: TGTGCCAGCTCATTATGGACAGACTATGGCTACACCTTC
CDR3 protein: CASSLWTDYGYTF
D gene: .
V gene: TRBV18
J gene: TRBJ1-2

CDR3 DNA: TGTGCCAGCAGCCCAGGGGCCGAGGGGTCGGGTGGCTACACCTTC
CDR3 protein: CASSPGAEGSGGYTF
D gene: .
V gene: TRBV5-4
J gene: TRBJ1-2

CDR3 DNA: TGTGCCTGGAGTGTATCCCTTGGAAACACCATATATTTT
CDR3 protein: CAWSVSLGNTIYF
D gene: .
V gene: TRBV30
J gene: TRBJ1-3

CDR3 DNA: TGTGCCAGCAGTTTAATGAACACTGAAGCTTTCTTT
CDR3 protein: CASSLMNTEAFF
D gene: .
V gene: TRBV28
J gene: TRBJ1-1

CDR3 DNA: TGTGCCAGCAGCTTGGGAACAGGGGGCGTAGATGGCTACACCTTC
CDR3 protein: CASSLGTGGVDGYTF
D gene: TRBD1
V gene: TRBV5-6
J gene: TRBJ1-2

CDR3 DNA: TGTGCCAGCAGCTCTGGACTAGCGGGAGCGTTTGAGACCCAGTACTTC
CDR3 protein: CASSSGLAGAFETQYF
D gene: TRBD2
V gene: TRBV11-2
J gene: TRBJ2-5

CDR3 DNA: TGTGCCACCAGTGATTTGGCAGGCACAGATACGCAGTATTTT
CDR3 protein: CATSDLAGTDTQYF
D gene: .
V gene: TRBV24-1
J gene: TRBJ2-3

CDR3 DNA: TGTGCCAGTAGTATTCGCGGGACACGGGAAGCTTTCTTT
CDR3 protein: CASSIRGTREAFF
D gene: .
V gene: TRBV19
J gene: TRBJ1-1

CDR3 DNA: TGCGCCAGCAGCTTCTTGACGGGGAACACCGGGGAGCTGTTTTTT
CDR3 protein: CASSFLTGNTGELFF
D gene: .
V gene: TRBV5-1
J gene: TRBJ2-2

CDR3 DNA: TGTGCCAGCAGCTGGGGGACTAGCGGGAGTATCCTCAATGAGCAGTTCTTC
CDR3 protein: CASSWGTSGSILNEQFF
D gene: TRBD2
V gene: TRBV5-4
J gene: TRBJ2-1

CDR3 DNA: TGTGCCAGCAGTTTGAAGCAGGTGCTTGGCAATCAGCCCCAGCATTTT
CDR3 protein: CASSLKQVLGNQPQHF
D gene: .
V gene: TRBV28
J gene: TRBJ1-5